Shown below are 8 T cell receptor beta chains from a single sample sequenced in a study of T cell responses to AZD1222 COVID-19 vaccine. TCRdb's copy holds only in-frame clones and misses some; the assay was immunoSEQ multiplex PCR. The table records under 150,000 clones, roughly 88% of them present only once. The starting material was peripheral blood, obtained on day 0 of MenACWY control vaccination. Receptors originate from an adult in good health.

The V call is TRBV12-3 or TRBV12-4, the J call TRBJ1-2, with unresolved D. The V gene lost 3 bases and the J gene lost 4 bases, with 6 bases spanning the gap. This CDR3 region has 12 residues. The CDR3 coding sequence is TGTGCCAGCAGTTTTTACAGCTATGGCTACACCTTC. It codes for CASSFYSYGYTF.

This clone was recorded a few times. This chain connects TRBV7-2 to TRBJ2-1; 7 bases line up with TRBD2. V was clipped by 0 bases and J by 9 bases; unmatched bases: 11. Germline CDR1 is SGHTA and CDR2 is FQGNSA. The CDR3 loop spans 16 amino acids. In nucleotides, the CDR3 is TGTGCCAGCAGCTTAGCGGCGGGGGTCGGGTCCATTGAGCAGTTCTTC. Protein sequence: CASSLAAGVGSIEQFF.

The rearrangement uses TRBV7-2 and TRBJ2-2, with 7 nucleotides matching TRBD1. Germline loops: CDR1 SGHTA, CDR2 FQGNSA. Germline trimming cut 4 bases from V and 10 bases from J; bases unmatched to any gene: 3. The CDR3 extends over 12 amino acids. The chain's CDR3 is CASSWGQPELFF. The CDR3, as DNA: TGTGCCAGCAGCTGGGGACAGCCGGAGCTGTTTTTT.

This chain uses TRBV19 with TRBJ1-4, with unresolved D. The V end was cut by 7 bases, the J end by 2 bases, with 8 bases between. Germline V gene data show CDR1 as LNHDA and CDR2 as SQIVND (reference sequence). The CDR3 consists of 13 residues. CDR3 sequence (DNA): TGTGCCAGTAAAAAACTGACTAATGAAAAACTGTTTTTT. It is translated as CASKKLTNEKLFF.

CDR3 sequence: CASSFLGEGQPQHF. The CDR3, as DNA: TGTGCCAGCAGTTTTTTGGGGGAAGGTCAGCCCCAGCATTTT. This chain joins TRBV6-2 or TRBV6-3 and TRBJ1-5; TRBD1 is a possible D gene (5 bases). Trimming cost V 4 bases and J 6 bases, with 13 bases left between them. This CDR3 region has 14 residues. CDR1 MNHEY and CDR2 SVGEGT come from the germline V gene.

The gene calls are TRBV19 and TRBJ1-5; 10 bases align to TRBD1. This CDR3 is 17 amino acids long. Per the germline V gene, CDR1 is LNHDA and CDR2 is SQIVND (reference sequence). The trim removed 4 bases at V and 3 bases at J, leaving 9 bases unmatched. Here the CDR3 reads CASSRDRGGGPNQPQHF. The CDR3 DNA reads as TGTGCCAGTAGTAGGGACAGGGGAGGGGGGCCCAATCAGCCCCAGCATTTT.

This rearrangement joins TRBV19 to TRBJ2-7, with 12 bases matching TRBD2. This CDR3 has 15 residues. Germline V gene data show CDR1 as LNHDA and CDR2 as SQIVND (reference sequence). J gave up 3 bases and V 4 bases, and 4 bases lay outside the gene matches. The CDR3 loop is CASSTRTSGVYEQYF. The DNA for the CDR3 is TGTGCCAGTAGTACCCGGACTAGCGGGGTCTACGAGCAGTACTTC.

J is TRBJ2-5 and V is TRBV4-1; possible D gene TRBD2, 5 bases. V was trimmed by 0 bases and J by 4 bases, leaving 12 bases between them. Germline V gene lookup returns CDR1 MGHRA and CDR2 YSYEKL. CDR3 length: 15 amino acids. As DNA, the CDR3 is TGCGCCAGCAGCCAAGAGCGGGTGGTAGGAGAGACCCAGTACTTC. Amino acid sequence: CASSQERVVGETQYF.